A selection of T cell receptor beta chains follows, all from one sample in a study of T-cell memory formation after mild COVID-19. TCRdb reprocessed the 5' RACE reads via MiXCR and lists one record per CDR3 protein. The sample has about 120,000 distinct CDR3 sequences; 20% to 25% are singletons. The sequencing input was PBMCs or a T cell subset sorted from them (not recorded which). These receptors all stem from a man aged 18 to 35 who had mild COVID-19 (a few samples of this study predate the infection). Cell type and time point are not known. CDR3s include the opening cysteine and the closing phenylalanine or tryptophan. Each record gives: CDR3 protein, CDR3 DNA, clone size, J gene, D gene, V gene. A D gene is named only where the DNA matches it firmly. Size tells how often a clone was seen (once, few, many) or the class of an expanded clone, and some rows leave it out.

cdr3_aa: CSVTTTEQNTEAFF
cdr3_nt: TGCAGCGTCACTACGACAGAGCAGAACACTGAAGCTTTCTTT
clone_size: .
j_call: TRBJ1-1
d_call: .
v_call: TRBV29-1

cdr3_aa: CASSPSSGTGDTQYF
cdr3_nt: TGTGCCAGCAGCCCCTCATCCGGGACCGGGGATACGCAGTATTTT
clone_size: .
j_call: TRBJ2-3
d_call: .
v_call: TRBV7-2

cdr3_aa: CASSFYRGQRDTQYF
cdr3_nt: TGTGCCAGCAGCTTCTACAGGGGGCAGAGAGATACGCAGTATTTT
clone_size: .
j_call: TRBJ2-3
d_call: TRBD1
v_call: TRBV5-6

cdr3_aa: CASKGGQGHLSPLHF
cdr3_nt: TGTGCCAGCAAAGGGGGACAGGGACATCTTTCACCCCTCCACTTT
clone_size: .
j_call: TRBJ1-6
d_call: TRBD1
v_call: TRBV11-2

cdr3_aa: CASSQTFLTLSVSETQYF
cdr3_nt: TGTGCCAGCAGCCAAACATTCCTAACCCTCTCGGTATCAGAGACCCAGTACTTC
clone_size: few
j_call: TRBJ2-5
d_call: .
v_call: TRBV14

cdr3_aa: CASSYSTGPTDSGANVLTF
cdr3_nt: TGTGCCAGCAGTTACTCGACGGGACCGACAGACTCTGGGGCCAACGTCCTGACTTTC
clone_size: few
j_call: TRBJ2-6
d_call: .
v_call: TRBV6-6

cdr3_aa: CSVEDPDGYPQQETQYF
cdr3_nt: TGCAGCGTTGAAGATCCCGACGGCTACCCCCAACAAGAGACCCAGTACTTC
clone_size: .
j_call: TRBJ2-5
d_call: .
v_call: TRBV29-1

cdr3_aa: CASSLNSGSEAFF
cdr3_nt: TGTGCCAGCAGCTTAAATTCGGGATCTGAAGCTTTCTTT
clone_size: .
j_call: TRBJ1-1
d_call: .
v_call: TRBV7-6

cdr3_aa: CASSPLWGSGELFF
cdr3_nt: TGCGCCAGCAGCCCCCTCTGGGGGTCCGGGGAGCTGTTTTTT
clone_size: .
j_call: TRBJ2-2
d_call: .
v_call: TRBV4-1

cdr3_aa: CASSQGDTEQFF
cdr3_nt: TGCGCCAGCAGCCAGGGGGATACTGAGCAGTTCTTC
clone_size: many
j_call: TRBJ2-1
d_call: .
v_call: TRBV4-1

cdr3_aa: CASSFAGETGGHEQYF
cdr3_nt: TGTGCCAGCAGCTTTGCTGGAGAGACAGGGGGCCACGAGCAGTACTTC
clone_size: .
j_call: TRBJ2-7
d_call: TRBD1
v_call: TRBV7-9

cdr3_aa: CSVEDRGHFSGANVLTF
cdr3_nt: TGCAGCGTTGAAGACAGGGGGCACTTCTCTGGGGCCAACGTCCTGACTTTC
clone_size: .
j_call: TRBJ2-6
d_call: TRBD1
v_call: TRBV29-1

cdr3_aa: CASSWDGNTEAFF
cdr3_nt: TGCGCCAGCAGCTGGGACGGGAACACTGAAGCTTTCTTT
clone_size: .
j_call: TRBJ1-1
d_call: .
v_call: TRBV5-1

cdr3_aa: CASSLPGLNQPQHF
cdr3_nt: TGTGCCAGCAGTTTACCGGGACTTAATCAGCCCCAGCATTTT
clone_size: few
j_call: TRBJ1-5
d_call: .
v_call: TRBV27

cdr3_aa: CASSPAGSRIGELFF
cdr3_nt: TGTGCCAGCAGCCCCGCCGGGAGTCGCATCGGGGAGCTGTTTTTT
clone_size: few
j_call: TRBJ2-2
d_call: .
v_call: TRBV9

cdr3_aa: CSVPEPKGESYGYTF
cdr3_nt: TGCAGCGTCCCAGAACCCAAGGGGGAAAGCTATGGCTACACCTTC
clone_size: .
j_call: TRBJ1-2
d_call: .
v_call: TRBV29-1

cdr3_aa: CASSHSGRDTYNEQFF
cdr3_nt: TGCGCCAGCAGCCATTCAGGCCGGGACACTTACAATGAGCAGTTCTTC
clone_size: few
j_call: TRBJ2-1
d_call: .
v_call: TRBV4-1

cdr3_aa: CASSLEVLNQPQHF
cdr3_nt: TGTGCCAGCAGCTTGGAGGTCCTCAATCAGCCCCAGCATTTT
clone_size: .
j_call: TRBJ1-5
d_call: .
v_call: TRBV5-5

cdr3_aa: CASSLRTSGGAGQETQYF
cdr3_nt: TGTGCCAGCAGCTTGAGGACTAGCGGGGGGGCCGGGCAAGAGACCCAGTACTTC
clone_size: .
j_call: TRBJ2-5
d_call: TRBD2
v_call: TRBV7-8

cdr3_aa: CASSLYRVSDTQYF
cdr3_nt: TGCGCCAGCAGCTTGTACCGGGTCTCAGATACGCAGTATTTT
clone_size: .
j_call: TRBJ2-3
d_call: .
v_call: TRBV5-1

cdr3_aa: CASSYTTGGGGEAFF
cdr3_nt: TGTGCCAGCAGTTACACCACTGGGGGCGGAGGTGAAGCTTTCTTT
clone_size: few
j_call: TRBJ1-1
d_call: .
v_call: TRBV6-6

cdr3_aa: CASSPSGANTDTQYF
cdr3_nt: TGCGCCAGCAGCCCCAGCGGGGCGAACACAGATACGCAGTATTTT
clone_size: .
j_call: TRBJ2-3
d_call: TRBD2
v_call: TRBV4-3

cdr3_aa: CASSDSGTGRAAFF
cdr3_nt: TGTGCCAGCAGCGACTCCGGGACAGGGCGGGCAGCTTTCTTT
clone_size: .
j_call: TRBJ1-1
d_call: TRBD1
v_call: TRBV7-8

cdr3_aa: CASSSGLPSVYGYTF
cdr3_nt: TGTGCCAGCAGCTCGGGACTGCCATCAGTCTATGGCTACACCTTC
clone_size: .
j_call: TRBJ1-2
d_call: .
v_call: TRBV7-9

cdr3_aa: CASSAHSASTDTQYF
cdr3_nt: TGTGCCAGCAGTGCTCACTCCGCGAGCACAGATACGCAGTATTTT
clone_size: few
j_call: TRBJ2-3
d_call: .
v_call: TRBV6-4

cdr3_aa: CSPDPRGFF
cdr3_nt: TGCAGTCCTGACCCGAGGGGGTTCTTC
clone_size: few
j_call: TRBJ2-1
d_call: .
v_call: TRBV20-1

cdr3_aa: CACGGAREQYF
cdr3_nt: TGTGCCTGCGGGGGGGCCCGCGAGCAGTACTTC
clone_size: .
j_call: TRBJ2-7
d_call: TRBD2
v_call: TRBV27

cdr3_aa: CASSAPGGIEAFF
cdr3_nt: TGTGCCAGTAGTGCCCCAGGGGGCATTGAAGCTTTCTTT
clone_size: few
j_call: TRBJ1-1
d_call: TRBD1
v_call: TRBV19

cdr3_aa: CASSLGQTTEAFF
cdr3_nt: TGTGCCAGCAGCCTGGGACAGACCACTGAAGCTTTCTTT
clone_size: .
j_call: TRBJ1-1
d_call: TRBD1
v_call: TRBV7-9

cdr3_aa: CASSIWSEEQDTQYF
cdr3_nt: TGTGCCAGTAGTATTTGGTCGGAGGAGCAAGATACGCAGTATTTT
clone_size: few
j_call: TRBJ2-3
d_call: .
v_call: TRBV19

cdr3_aa: CASSTGLAEREQFF
cdr3_nt: TGTGCCAGCAGTACTGGACTAGCGGAACGTGAGCAGTTCTTC
clone_size: .
j_call: TRBJ2-1
d_call: TRBD2
v_call: TRBV12-3/TRBV12-4

cdr3_aa: CASSVDGGHYEQYF
cdr3_nt: TGTGCCAGCAGCGTAGATGGGGGCCACTACGAGCAGTACTTC
clone_size: .
j_call: TRBJ2-7
d_call: .
v_call: TRBV9

cdr3_aa: CASSQDAGVETQYF
cdr3_nt: TGCGCCAGCAGCCAAGACGCAGGGGTGGAGACCCAGTACTTC
clone_size: few
j_call: TRBJ2-5
d_call: .
v_call: TRBV4-1

cdr3_aa: CASSLALGGAEAFF
cdr3_nt: TGCGCCAGCAGCTTGGCCTTAGGGGGAGCTGAAGCTTTCTTT
clone_size: .
j_call: TRBJ1-1
d_call: .
v_call: TRBV5-1

cdr3_aa: CSARVRLAPQETQYF
cdr3_nt: TGCAGTGCTAGAGTCCGGCTAGCGCCCCAAGAGACCCAGTACTTC
clone_size: .
j_call: TRBJ2-5
d_call: .
v_call: TRBV20-1

cdr3_aa: CASSETGGASETQYF
cdr3_nt: TGTGCCAGCAGCGAAACCGGGGGAGCATCAGAGACCCAGTACTTC
clone_size: .
j_call: TRBJ2-5
d_call: .
v_call: TRBV6-4

cdr3_aa: CASSYGPRLPQHF
cdr3_nt: TGTGCCAGCAGCTACGGTCCACGGTTGCCCCAGCATTTT
clone_size: .
j_call: TRBJ1-5
d_call: .
v_call: TRBV6-5

cdr3_aa: CASGPVGRDEKLFF
cdr3_nt: TGTGCTAGTGGCCCGGTCGGCCGGGATGAAAAACTGTTTTTT
clone_size: .
j_call: TRBJ1-4
d_call: .
v_call: TRBV12-5

cdr3_aa: CASSLGTQGRNTEAFF
cdr3_nt: TGTGCCAGCAGCTTAGGGACGCAGGGAAGAAACACTGAAGCTTTCTTT
clone_size: few
j_call: TRBJ1-1
d_call: .
v_call: TRBV7-3

cdr3_aa: CASSLGQNNEQFF
cdr3_nt: TGTGCCAGCAGCTTAGGCCAGAACAATGAGCAGTTCTTC
clone_size: .
j_call: TRBJ2-1
d_call: .
v_call: TRBV7-2

cdr3_aa: CASSRTHLENYGYTF
cdr3_nt: TGTGCCAGCAGCCGGACCCATTTGGAAAACTATGGCTACACCTTC
clone_size: few
j_call: TRBJ1-2
d_call: .
v_call: TRBV7-9

cdr3_aa: CSARVLAGNEQFF
cdr3_nt: TGCAGTGCTAGAGTCCTAGCGGGGAATGAGCAGTTCTTC
clone_size: few
j_call: TRBJ2-1
d_call: TRBD2
v_call: TRBV20-1

cdr3_aa: CASIITGTGYGYTF
cdr3_nt: TGTGCCAGCATCATTACCGGGACAGGGTATGGCTACACCTTC
clone_size: few
j_call: TRBJ1-2
d_call: TRBD1
v_call: TRBV28

cdr3_aa: CASSTSSGGQHF
cdr3_nt: .
clone_size: .
j_call: TRBJ1-5
d_call: .
v_call: TRBV12-3/TRBV12-4

cdr3_aa: CASSSAGQANTGELFF
cdr3_nt: TGTGCCAGCAGCTCCGCGGGACAGGCGAACACCGGGGAGCTGTTTTTT
clone_size: few
j_call: TRBJ2-2
d_call: TRBD1
v_call: TRBV7-8

cdr3_aa: CATSDLRQGVAQYF
cdr3_nt: TGTGCCACCAGTGATTTGCGGCAGGGAGTGGCCCAGTACTTC
clone_size: few
j_call: TRBJ2-5
d_call: .
v_call: TRBV24-1

cdr3_aa: CASSLSIDRAIYEQYF
cdr3_nt: TGTGCCAGCAGTTTAAGCATTGACAGGGCAATTTACGAGCAGTACTTC
clone_size: few
j_call: TRBJ2-7
d_call: TRBD1
v_call: TRBV27

cdr3_aa: CASRFVGDTQYF
cdr3_nt: TGCGCCAGCAGGTTCGTGGGAGATACGCAGTATTTT
clone_size: .
j_call: TRBJ2-3
d_call: .
v_call: TRBV5-1

cdr3_aa: CASSEGTTEAFF
cdr3_nt: TGTGCCAGCAGCGAGGGGACCACTGAAGCTTTCTTT
clone_size: few
j_call: TRBJ1-1
d_call: .
v_call: TRBV9

cdr3_aa: CASSQGLGDIDYGYTF
cdr3_nt: TGTGCCAGCAGCCAGGGGTTAGGTGACATAGACTATGGCTACACCTTC
clone_size: .
j_call: TRBJ1-2
d_call: .
v_call: TRBV6-5

cdr3_aa: CATSDFGTEQFF
cdr3_nt: TGTGCCACCAGTGATTTCGGAACTGAGCAGTTCTTC
clone_size: .
j_call: TRBJ2-1
d_call: .
v_call: TRBV24-1

cdr3_aa: CASSATGGPYNEQFF
cdr3_nt: TGTGCCAGCAGCGCAACAGGGGGCCCCTACAATGAGCAGTTCTTC
clone_size: many
j_call: TRBJ2-1
d_call: TRBD1
v_call: TRBV9

cdr3_aa: CSVEDGPLRGYTF
cdr3_nt: TGCAGCGTTGAAGATGGCCCACTCCGGGGCTACACCTTC
clone_size: few
j_call: TRBJ1-2
d_call: .
v_call: TRBV29-1

cdr3_aa: CASSQDLGQSYEQYF
cdr3_nt: TGCGCCAGCAGCCAAGATCTTGGACAGTCCTACGAGCAGTACTTC
clone_size: few
j_call: TRBJ2-7
d_call: .
v_call: TRBV4-3

cdr3_aa: CASSLWTPQETQYF
cdr3_nt: TGTGCCAGCAGCTTATGGACTCCCCAAGAGACCCAGTACTTC
clone_size: .
j_call: TRBJ2-5
d_call: .
v_call: TRBV11-2

cdr3_aa: CATMASSGTDTQYF
cdr3_nt: TGTGCCACCATGGCTAGTTCGGGCACAGATACGCAGTATTTT
clone_size: .
j_call: TRBJ2-3
d_call: .
v_call: TRBV15

cdr3_aa: CASSLDYGDSYRAFF
cdr3_nt: TGTGCCAGCAGCTTAGATTACGGAGACTCTTACAGAGCTTTCTTT
clone_size: .
j_call: TRBJ1-1
d_call: .
v_call: TRBV11-2

cdr3_aa: CASSETPQPQHF
cdr3_nt: TGTGCCAGCAGCGAAACTCCCCAGCCCCAGCATTTT
clone_size: few
j_call: TRBJ1-5
d_call: .
v_call: TRBV2

cdr3_aa: CASSYLGTEETQYF
cdr3_nt: TGTGCCAGCAGTTACTTGGGGACAGAAGAGACCCAGTACTTC
clone_size: few
j_call: TRBJ2-5
d_call: TRBD1
v_call: TRBV6-5